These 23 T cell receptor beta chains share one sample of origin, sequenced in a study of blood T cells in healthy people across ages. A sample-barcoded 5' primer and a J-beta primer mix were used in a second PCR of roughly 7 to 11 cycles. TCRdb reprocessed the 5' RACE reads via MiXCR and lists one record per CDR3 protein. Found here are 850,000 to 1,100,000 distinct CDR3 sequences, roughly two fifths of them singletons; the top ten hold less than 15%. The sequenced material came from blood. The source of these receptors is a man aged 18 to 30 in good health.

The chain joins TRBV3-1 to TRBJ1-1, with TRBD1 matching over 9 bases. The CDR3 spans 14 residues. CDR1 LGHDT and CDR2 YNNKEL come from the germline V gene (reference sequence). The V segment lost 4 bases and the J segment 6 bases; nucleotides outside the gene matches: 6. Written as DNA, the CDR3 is TGTGCCAGCAGCCGGGACAGGGATTTTTCTGAAGCTTTCTTT. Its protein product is CASSRDRDFSEAFF.

CDR3 in amino acids: CASTPRQSRSYEQYF. In nucleotides, the CDR3 is TGTGCCAGCACACCGAGACAGAGCCGCTCCTACGAGCAGTACTTC. The rearrangement links TRBV2 to TRBJ2-7; TRBD1 might be the D (5 bases). The germline V and J ends were trimmed by 7 bases and 0 bases, with 16 bases remaining between them. The CDR3 totals 15 residues. CDR1 SNHLY and CDR2 FYNNEI come from the germline V gene.

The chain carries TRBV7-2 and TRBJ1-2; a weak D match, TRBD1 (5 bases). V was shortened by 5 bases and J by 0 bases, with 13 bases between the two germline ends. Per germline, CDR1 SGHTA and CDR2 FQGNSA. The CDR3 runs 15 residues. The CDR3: CASSPSQTANYGYTF. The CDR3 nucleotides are TGTGCCAGCAGCCCCTCCCAGACAGCTAACTATGGCTACACCTTC.

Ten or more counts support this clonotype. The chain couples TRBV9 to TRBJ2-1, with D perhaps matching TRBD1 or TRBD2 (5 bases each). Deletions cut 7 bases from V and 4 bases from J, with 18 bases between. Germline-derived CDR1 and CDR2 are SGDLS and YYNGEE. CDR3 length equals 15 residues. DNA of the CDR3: TGTGCCAGCGCAGTGTGGGACGCCTCGTACAATGAGCAGTTCTTC. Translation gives CASAVWDASYNEQFF. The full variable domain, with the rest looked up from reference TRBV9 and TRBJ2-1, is DSGVTQTPKHLITATGQRVTLRCSPRSGDLSVYWYQQSLDQGLQFLIQYYNGEERAKGNILERFSAQQFPDLHSELNLSSLELGDSALYFCASAVWDASYNEQFFGPGTRLTVL.

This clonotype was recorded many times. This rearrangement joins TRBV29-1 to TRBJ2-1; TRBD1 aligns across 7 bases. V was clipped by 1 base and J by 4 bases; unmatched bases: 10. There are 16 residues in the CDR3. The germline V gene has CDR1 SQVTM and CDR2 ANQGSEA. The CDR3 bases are TGCAGCGTTGAAGGGATCCGGGACAGCTCTTACAATGAGCAGTTCTTC. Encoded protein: CSVEGIRDSSYNEQFF.

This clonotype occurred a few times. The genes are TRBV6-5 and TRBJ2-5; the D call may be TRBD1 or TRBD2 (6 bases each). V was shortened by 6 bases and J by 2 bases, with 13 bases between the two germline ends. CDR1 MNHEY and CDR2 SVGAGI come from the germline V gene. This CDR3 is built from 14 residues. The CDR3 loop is CASSRGQVQETQYF. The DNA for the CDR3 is TGTGCCAGCAGCCGGGGGCAGGTTCAAGAGACCCAGTACTTC.

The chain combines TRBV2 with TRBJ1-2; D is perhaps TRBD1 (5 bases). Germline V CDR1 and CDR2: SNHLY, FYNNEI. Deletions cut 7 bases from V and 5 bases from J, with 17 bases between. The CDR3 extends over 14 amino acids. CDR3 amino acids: CASKRTGTSYGYTF. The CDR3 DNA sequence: TGTGCCAGCAAGAGGACCGGGACCTCATATGGCTACACCTTC.

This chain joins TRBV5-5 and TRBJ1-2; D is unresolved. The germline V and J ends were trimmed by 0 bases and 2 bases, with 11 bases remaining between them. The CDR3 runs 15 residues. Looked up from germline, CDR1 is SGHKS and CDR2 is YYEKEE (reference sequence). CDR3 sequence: CASSLAEEANYGYTF. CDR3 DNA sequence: TGTGCCAGCAGCTTGGCCGAAGAGGCAAACTATGGCTACACCTTC.

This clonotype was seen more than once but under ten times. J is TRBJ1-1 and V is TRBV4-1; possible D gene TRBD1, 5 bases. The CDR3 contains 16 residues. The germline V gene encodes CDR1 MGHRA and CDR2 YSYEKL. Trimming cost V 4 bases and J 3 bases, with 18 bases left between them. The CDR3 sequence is CASSPQTGTGYTEAFF. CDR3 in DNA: TGCGCCAGCAGCCCCCAAACCGGGACGGGCTACACTGAAGCTTTCTTT.

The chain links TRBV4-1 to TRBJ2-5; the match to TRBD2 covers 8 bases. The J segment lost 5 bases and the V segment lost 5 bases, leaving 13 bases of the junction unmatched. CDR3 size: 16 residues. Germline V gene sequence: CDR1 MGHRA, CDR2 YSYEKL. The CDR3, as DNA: TGCGCCAGCAGCTACTCCGGGACTAGTCGAATGGAGACCCAGTACTTC. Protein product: CASSYSGTSRMETQYF.

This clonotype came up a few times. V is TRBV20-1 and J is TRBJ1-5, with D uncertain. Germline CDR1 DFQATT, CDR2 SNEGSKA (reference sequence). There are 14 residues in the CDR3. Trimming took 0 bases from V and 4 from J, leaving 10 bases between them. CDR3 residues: CSARDSGSNQPQHF. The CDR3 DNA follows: TGCAGTGCTAGAGATTCGGGGTCGAATCAGCCCCAGCATTTT.

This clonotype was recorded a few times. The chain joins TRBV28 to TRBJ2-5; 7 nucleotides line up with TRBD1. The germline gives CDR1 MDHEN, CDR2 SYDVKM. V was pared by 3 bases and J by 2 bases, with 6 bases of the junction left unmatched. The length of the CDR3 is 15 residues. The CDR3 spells CASSFGDREQETQYF. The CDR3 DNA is TGTGCCAGCAGTTTCGGTGACAGGGAACAAGAGACCCAGTACTTC.

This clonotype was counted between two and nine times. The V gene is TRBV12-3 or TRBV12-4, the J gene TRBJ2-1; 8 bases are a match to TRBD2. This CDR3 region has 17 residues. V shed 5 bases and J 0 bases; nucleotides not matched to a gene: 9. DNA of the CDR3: TGTGCCAGCAGTCCGAAAATAGCGGGGAGCTCCTACAATGAGCAGTTCTTC. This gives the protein CASSPKIAGSSYNEQFF.

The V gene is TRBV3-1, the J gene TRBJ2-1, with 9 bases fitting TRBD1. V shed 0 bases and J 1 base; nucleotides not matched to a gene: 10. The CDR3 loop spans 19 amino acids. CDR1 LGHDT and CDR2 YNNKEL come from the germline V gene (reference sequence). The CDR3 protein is CASSQEAWDGQGSYNEQFF. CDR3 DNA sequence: TGTGCCAGCAGCCAAGAAGCATGGGATGGACAGGGGTCCTACAATGAGCAGTTCTTC.

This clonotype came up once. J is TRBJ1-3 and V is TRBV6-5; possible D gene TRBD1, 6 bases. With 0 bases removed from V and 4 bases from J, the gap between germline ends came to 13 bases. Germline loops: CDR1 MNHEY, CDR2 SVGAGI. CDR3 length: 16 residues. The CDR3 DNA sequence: TGTGCCAGCAGTTACTCCCTCGCAGGGACAGGAAACACCATATATTTT. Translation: CASSYSLAGTGNTIYF.

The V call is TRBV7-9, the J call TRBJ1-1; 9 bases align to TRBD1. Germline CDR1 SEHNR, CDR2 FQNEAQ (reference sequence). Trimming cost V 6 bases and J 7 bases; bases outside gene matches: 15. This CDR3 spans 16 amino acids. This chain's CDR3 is CASRDTRRDRASEAFF. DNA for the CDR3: TGTGCCAGCAGGGACACACGGCGGGACAGGGCAAGTGAAGCTTTCTTT.

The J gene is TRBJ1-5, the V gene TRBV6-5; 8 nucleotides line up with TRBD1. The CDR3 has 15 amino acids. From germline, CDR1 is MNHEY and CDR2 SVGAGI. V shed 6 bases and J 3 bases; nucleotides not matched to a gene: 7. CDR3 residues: CASRLTGASNQPQHF. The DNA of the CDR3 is TGTGCCAGCAGACTGACAGGGGCCTCCAATCAGCCCCAGCATTTT.

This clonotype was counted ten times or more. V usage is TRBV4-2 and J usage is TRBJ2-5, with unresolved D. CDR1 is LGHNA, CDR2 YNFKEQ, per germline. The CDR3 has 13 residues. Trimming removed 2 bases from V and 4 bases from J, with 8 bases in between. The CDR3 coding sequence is TGTGCCAGCAGCCAAAACGGTGGAGAGACCCAGTACTTC. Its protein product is CASSQNGGETQYF.

The CDR3 here is CSASTGLAGVADTQYF. CDR3 coding DNA: TGCAGTGCTAGTACGGGACTAGCGGGGGTAGCGGATACGCAGTATTTT. The chain has TRBV20-1 and TRBJ2-3; TRBD2 aligns across 14 bases. Germline V gives CDR1 DFQATT, CDR2 SNEGSKA (reference sequence). V was pared by 3 bases and J by 6 bases, with 8 bases of the junction left unmatched. The CDR3 length is 16 residues.

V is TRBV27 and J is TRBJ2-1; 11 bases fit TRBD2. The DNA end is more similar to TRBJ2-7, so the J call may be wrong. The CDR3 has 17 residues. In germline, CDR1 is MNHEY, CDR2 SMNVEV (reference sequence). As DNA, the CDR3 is TGTGCCAGCAGTTTATACTTAGCGGGGGGGCCCGACAATGAGCAGTACTTC. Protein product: CASSLYLAGGPDNEQYF.

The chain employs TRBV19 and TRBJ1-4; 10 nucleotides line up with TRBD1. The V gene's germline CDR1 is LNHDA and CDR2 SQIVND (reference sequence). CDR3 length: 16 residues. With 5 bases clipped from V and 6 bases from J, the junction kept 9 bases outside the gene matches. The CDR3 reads CASSAATGTGDEKLFF. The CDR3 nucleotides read TGTGCCAGTAGTGCCGCGACCGGGACAGGGGATGAAAAACTGTTTTTT.

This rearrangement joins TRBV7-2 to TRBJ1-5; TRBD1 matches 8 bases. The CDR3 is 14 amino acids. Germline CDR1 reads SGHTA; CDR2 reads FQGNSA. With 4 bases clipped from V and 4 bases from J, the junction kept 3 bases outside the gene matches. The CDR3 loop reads CASSWNRGNQPQHF. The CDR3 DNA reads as TGTGCCAGCAGCTGGAACAGGGGGAATCAGCCCCAGCATTTT.

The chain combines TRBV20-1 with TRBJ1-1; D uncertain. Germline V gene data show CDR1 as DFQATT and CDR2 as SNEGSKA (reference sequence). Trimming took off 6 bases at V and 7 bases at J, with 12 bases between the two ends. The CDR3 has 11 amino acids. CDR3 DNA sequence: TGCAGTGCCCCAAAAGGAATTGAAGCTTTCTTT. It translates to CSAPKGIEAFF.